The entry below describes one TCR beta chain. Antigen: not known. Trimming cost V 1 base and J 0 bases, with 6 bases left between them. There are 13 residues in the CDR3. Germline V lookup: CDR1 GTSNPN, CDR2 SVGIG (reference sequence). This specimen comes from a study of shared clonotypes between healthy human individuals. Whole-study context: A couple of female and a few male donors aged 18 to 49 were enrolled. There were three CD4 naive, three CD4 memory, two CD8 naive and one CD8 memory plates per donor. Regarding the study as a whole: Sequencing depth was expected to influence donor clonotype sharing.

Produced via immunoSEQ multiplex PCR; TCRdb's table is partial and in-frame only. Here the sample spans about 2,500,000 clones, approximately 90% being singletons. The material sequenced was naive CD4+ T cells sorted from blood. Described subset: CD45RA+ positively selected. The V and J genes are TRBV30 and TRBJ1-2; unclear D gene. The sequence came from a man between 18 and 35 years old in good health. CDR3 loop: CAWSDTSNYGYTF. DNA for the CDR3: TGTGCCTGGAGTGACACCTCTAACTATGGCTACACCTTC.